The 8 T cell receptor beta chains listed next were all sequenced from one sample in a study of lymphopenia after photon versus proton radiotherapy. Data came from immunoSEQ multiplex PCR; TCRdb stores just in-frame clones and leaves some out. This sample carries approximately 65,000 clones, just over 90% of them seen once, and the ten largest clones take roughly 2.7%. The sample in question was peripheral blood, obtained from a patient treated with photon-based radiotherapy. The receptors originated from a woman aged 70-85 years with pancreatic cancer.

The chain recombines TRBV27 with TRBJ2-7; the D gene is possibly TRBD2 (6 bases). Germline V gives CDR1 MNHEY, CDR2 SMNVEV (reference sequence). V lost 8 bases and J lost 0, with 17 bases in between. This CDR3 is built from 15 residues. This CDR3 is CASRTTGTFSYEQYF. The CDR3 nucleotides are TGTGCCAGCCGCACTACCGGGACTTTCTCCTACGAGCAGTACTTC.

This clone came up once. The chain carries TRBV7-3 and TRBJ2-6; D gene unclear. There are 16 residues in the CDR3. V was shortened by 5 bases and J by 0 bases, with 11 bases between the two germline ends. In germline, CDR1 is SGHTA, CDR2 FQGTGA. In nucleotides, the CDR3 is TGTGCCAGCAGCCCCGCCTTAACCTCTGGGGCCAACGTCCTGACTTTC. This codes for CASSPALTSGANVLTF.

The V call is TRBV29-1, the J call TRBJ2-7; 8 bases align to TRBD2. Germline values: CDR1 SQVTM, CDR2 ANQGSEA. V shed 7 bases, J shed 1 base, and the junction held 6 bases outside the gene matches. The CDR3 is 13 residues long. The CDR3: CSGTSGGSYEQYF. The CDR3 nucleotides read TGCAGCGGAACTAGCGGAGGGTCCTACGAGCAGTACTTC.

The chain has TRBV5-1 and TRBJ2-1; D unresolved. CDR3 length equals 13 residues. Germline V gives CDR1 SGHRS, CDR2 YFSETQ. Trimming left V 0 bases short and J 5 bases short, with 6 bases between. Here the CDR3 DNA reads TGCGCCAGCAGCTTGGACGGAGACAATGAGCAGTTCTTC. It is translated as CASSLDGDNEQFF.

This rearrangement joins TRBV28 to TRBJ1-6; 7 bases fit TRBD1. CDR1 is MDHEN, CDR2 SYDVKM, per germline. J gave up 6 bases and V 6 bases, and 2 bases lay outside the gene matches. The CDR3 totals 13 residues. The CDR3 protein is CASRDRVNSPLHF. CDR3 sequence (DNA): TGTGCCAGCAGAGACAGGGTTAATTCACCCCTCCACTTT.

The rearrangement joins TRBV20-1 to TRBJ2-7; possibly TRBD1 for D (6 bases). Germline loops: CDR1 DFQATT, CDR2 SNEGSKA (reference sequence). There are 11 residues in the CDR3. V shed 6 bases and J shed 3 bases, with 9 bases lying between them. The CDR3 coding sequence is TGCAGTGCCCAACAGGGCTACGAGCAGTACTTC. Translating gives CSAQQGYEQYF.

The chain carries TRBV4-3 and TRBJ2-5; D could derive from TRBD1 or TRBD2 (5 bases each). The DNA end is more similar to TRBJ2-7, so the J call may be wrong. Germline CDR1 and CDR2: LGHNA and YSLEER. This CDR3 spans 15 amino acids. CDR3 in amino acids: CASSQQPLGAYEQYF. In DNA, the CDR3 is TGCGCCAGCAGCCAACAGCCTCTGGGGGCCTACGAGCAGTACTTC.

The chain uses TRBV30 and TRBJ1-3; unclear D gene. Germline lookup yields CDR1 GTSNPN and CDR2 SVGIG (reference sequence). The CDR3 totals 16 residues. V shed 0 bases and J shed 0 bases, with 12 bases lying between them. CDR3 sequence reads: CAWSVAAGISGNTIYF. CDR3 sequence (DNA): TGTGCCTGGAGTGTCGCGGCGGGGATCTCTGGAAACACCATATATTTT.